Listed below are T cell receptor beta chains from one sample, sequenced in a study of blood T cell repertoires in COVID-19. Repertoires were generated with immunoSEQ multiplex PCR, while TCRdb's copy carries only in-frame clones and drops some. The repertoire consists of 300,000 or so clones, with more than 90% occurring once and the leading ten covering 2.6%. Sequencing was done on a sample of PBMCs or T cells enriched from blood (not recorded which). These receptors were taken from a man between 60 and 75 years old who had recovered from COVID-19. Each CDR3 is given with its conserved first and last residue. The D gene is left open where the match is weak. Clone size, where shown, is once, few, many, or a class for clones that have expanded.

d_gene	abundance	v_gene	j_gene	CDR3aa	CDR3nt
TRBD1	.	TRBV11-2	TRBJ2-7	CASSTSGTGKDEQYF	TGTGCCAGCAGCACGTCCGGGACAGGGAAGGACGAGCAGTACTTC
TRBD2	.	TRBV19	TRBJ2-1	CASSRESGLAGTYNEQFF	TGTGCCAGTAGTAGAGAATCGGGACTAGCGGGGACCTACAATGAGCAGTTCTTC
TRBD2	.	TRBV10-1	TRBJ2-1	CASSETSGMNEQFF	TGCGCCAGCAGTGAGACTAGCGGGATGAATGAGCAGTTCTTC
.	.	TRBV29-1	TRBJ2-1	CSVEVLSYNEQFF	TGCAGCGTTGAAGTCCTATCCTACAATGAGCAGTTCTTC
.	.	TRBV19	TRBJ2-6	CASSIVTSGANVLTF	TGTGCCAGTAGTATAGTTACATCTGGGGCCAACGTCCTGACTTTC
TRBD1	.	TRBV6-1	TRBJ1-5	CASSETGGYQPQHF	TGTGCCAGCAGTGAGACAGGGGGCTATCAGCCCCAGCATTTT
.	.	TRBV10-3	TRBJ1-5	CAISGGSEWPQHF	TGTGCCATCAGTGGAGGCAGTGAGTGGCCCCAGCATTTT
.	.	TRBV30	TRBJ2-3	CAWSTYKDTQYF	TGTGCCTGGAGTACGTACAAAGATACGCAGTATTTT
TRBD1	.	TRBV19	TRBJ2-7	CASSPRGNYEQYF	TGTGCCAGTAGTCCCAGGGGGAACTACGAGCAGTACTTC
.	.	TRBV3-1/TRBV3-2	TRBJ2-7	CASSQSHASDEQYF	TGTGCCAGCAGCCAATCCCACGCTAGTGACGAGCAGTACTTC
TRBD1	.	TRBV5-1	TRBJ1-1	CASSSGTGGTEAFF	TGCGCCAGCAGCTCCGGGACAGGGGGCACTGAAGCTTTCTTT
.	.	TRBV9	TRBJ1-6	CASSVEAGRNSPLHF	TGTGCCAGCAGCGTAGAGGCAGGTAGAAATTCACCCCTCCACTTT
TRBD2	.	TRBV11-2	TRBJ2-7	CASSFSRTSGGTYEQYF	TGTGCCAGCAGCTTCTCAAGGACTAGCGGGGGGACCTACGAGCAGTACTTC
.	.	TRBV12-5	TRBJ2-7	CASGLEGLLGEQYF	TGTGCTAGTGGTTTGGAGGGACTTTTGGGGGAGCAGTACTTC
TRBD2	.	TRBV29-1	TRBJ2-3	CSVHRGGSTDTQYF	TGCAGCGTCCACCGGGGGGGGAGCACAGATACGCAGTATTTT
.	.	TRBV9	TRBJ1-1	CASSGGGSVLQEAFF	TGTGCCAGCAGTGGGGGGGGCTCCGTTCTTCAAGAAGCTTTCTTT
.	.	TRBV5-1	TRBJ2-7	CASSLAGMTAEQYF	TGCGCCAGCAGCTTGGCGGGTATGACGGCCGAGCAGTACTTC
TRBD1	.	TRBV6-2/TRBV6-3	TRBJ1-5	CASSRQGANQPQHF	TGTGCCAGCAGCCGACAGGGGGCTAATCAGCCCCAGCATTTT
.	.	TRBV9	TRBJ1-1	CASSPREGLGTEAFF	TGTGCCAGCAGCCCGAGGGAGGGGCTGGGCACTGAAGCTTTCTTT
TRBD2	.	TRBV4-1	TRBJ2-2	CASSQSTGLAGVPGELFF	TGCGCCAGCAGCCAATCGACGGGACTAGCGGGAGTGCCCGGGGAGCTGTTTTTT
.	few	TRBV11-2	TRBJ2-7	CASSLVSGRIHEQYF	TGTGCCAGCAGCTTAGTGTCAGGGCGAATCCACGAGCAGTACTTC
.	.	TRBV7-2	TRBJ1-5	CASSLRVSNLNQPQHF	TGTGCCAGCAGCTTGCGGGTCTCGAACCTCAATCAGCCCCAGCATTTT
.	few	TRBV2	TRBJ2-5	CASMLRAVSGGETQYF	TGTGCCAGCATGTTGAGGGCCGTATCCGGGGGAGAGACCCAGTACTTC
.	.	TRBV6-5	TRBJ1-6	CASSSQGWLNSPLHF	TGTGCCAGCAGCTCCCAGGGGTGGTTGAATTCACCCCTCCACTTT